This T cell receptor (beta chain) was captured by sequencing in a study of early T cells in non-severe SARS-CoV-2 infection. TCRdb reanalysed the 5' RACE reads using MiXCR and keeps one entry per CDR3 protein. Of about 53,000 distinct CDR3 sequences in the sample, more than 10% were seen once. V lost 2 bases and J lost 3, with 14 bases in between. The CDR3 has 15 amino acids. A few counts support this clonotype. Its cognate antigen is unknown. Study-level findings and limits: Private and CD4 specificities were missed by VDJdb matching, which favored anti-spike CD8 responses.

The chain has TRBV6-7 and TRBJ2-7; D possibly corresponds to TRBD2 (5 bases). TRBV6-7 is given ORF status, its function remaining uncertain. The sequenced sample was whole blood, obtained at baseline. The receptor was isolated from an adult who was a healthcare worker with PCR-confirmed SARS-CoV-2 infection or an uninfected control (not recorded which). CDR3 DNA sequence: TGTGCCAGCAGTTACGGCCGAGGTAGCGACTACGAGCAGTACTTC. Protein product: CASSYGRGSDYEQYF.